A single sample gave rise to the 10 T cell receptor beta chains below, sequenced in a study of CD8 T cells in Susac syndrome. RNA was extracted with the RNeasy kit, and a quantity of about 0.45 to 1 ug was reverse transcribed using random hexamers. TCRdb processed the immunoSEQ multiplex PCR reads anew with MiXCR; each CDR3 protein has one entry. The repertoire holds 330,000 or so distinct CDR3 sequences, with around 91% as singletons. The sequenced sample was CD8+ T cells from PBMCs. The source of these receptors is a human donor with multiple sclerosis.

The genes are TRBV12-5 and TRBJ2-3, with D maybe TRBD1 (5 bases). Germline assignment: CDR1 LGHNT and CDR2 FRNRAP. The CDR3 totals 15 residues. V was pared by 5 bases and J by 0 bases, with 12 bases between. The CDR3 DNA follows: TGTGCTAGTGGTCCAGGGCTAACTAGCACAGATACGCAGTATTTT. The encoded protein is CASGPGLTSTDTQYF.

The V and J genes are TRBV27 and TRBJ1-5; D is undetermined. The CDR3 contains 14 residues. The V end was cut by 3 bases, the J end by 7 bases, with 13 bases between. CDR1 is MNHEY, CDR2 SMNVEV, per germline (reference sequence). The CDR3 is CASSFSGVGQPQHF. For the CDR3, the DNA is TGTGCCAGCAGTTTTAGCGGGGTAGGGCAGCCCCAGCATTTT.

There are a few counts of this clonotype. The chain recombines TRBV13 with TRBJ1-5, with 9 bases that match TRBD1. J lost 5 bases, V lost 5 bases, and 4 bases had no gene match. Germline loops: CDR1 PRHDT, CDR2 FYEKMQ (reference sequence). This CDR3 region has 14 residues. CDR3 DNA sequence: TGTGCCAGCAGCCTGGGACAGGGCTATCAGCCCCAGCATTTT. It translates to CASSLGQGYQPQHF.

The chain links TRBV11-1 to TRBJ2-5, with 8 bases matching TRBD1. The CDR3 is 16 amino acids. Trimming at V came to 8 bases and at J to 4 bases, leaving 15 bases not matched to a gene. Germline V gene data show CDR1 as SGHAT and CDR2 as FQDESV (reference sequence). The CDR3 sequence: CASRPTGGIMGETQYF. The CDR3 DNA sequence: TGTGCCAGCCGACCAACAGGGGGAATAATGGGAGAGACCCAGTACTTC.

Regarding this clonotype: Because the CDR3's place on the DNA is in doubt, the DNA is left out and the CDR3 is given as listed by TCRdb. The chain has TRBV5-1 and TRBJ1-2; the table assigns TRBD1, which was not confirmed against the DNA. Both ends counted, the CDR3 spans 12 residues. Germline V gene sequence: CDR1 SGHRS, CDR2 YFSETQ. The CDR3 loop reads CASSWGTGTLTF.

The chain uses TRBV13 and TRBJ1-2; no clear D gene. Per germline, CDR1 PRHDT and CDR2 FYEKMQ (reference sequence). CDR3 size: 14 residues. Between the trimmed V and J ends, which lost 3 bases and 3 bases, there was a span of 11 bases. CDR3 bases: TGTGCCAGCAGCTTTGGACCCTTTTACTATGGCTACACCTTC. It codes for CASSFGPFYYGYTF.

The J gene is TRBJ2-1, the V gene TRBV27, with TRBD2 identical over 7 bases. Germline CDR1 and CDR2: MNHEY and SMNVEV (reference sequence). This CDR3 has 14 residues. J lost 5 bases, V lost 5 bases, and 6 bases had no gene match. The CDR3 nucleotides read TGTGCCAGCAGTAATATTGGGGGGGACAATGAGCAGTTCTTC. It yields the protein CASSNIGGDNEQFF.

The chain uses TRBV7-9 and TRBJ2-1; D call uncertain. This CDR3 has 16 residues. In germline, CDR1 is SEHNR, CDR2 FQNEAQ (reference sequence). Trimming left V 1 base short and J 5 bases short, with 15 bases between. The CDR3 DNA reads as TGTGCCAGCAGCTTAGTCGGGCAGATCAGGAACAATGAGCAGTTCTTC. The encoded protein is CASSLVGQIRNNEQFF.

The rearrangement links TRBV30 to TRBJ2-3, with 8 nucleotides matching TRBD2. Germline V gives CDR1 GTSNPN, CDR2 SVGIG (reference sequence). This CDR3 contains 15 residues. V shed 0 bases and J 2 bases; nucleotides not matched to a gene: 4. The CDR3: CAWSVSLAVTDTQYF. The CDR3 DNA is TGTGCCTGGAGTGTATCACTAGCGGTCACAGATACGCAGTATTTT.

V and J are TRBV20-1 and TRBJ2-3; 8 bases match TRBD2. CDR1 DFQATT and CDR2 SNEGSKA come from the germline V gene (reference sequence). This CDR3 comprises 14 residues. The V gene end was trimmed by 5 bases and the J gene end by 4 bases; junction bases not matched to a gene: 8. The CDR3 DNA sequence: TGCAGTGCTGCCGGGAGCGGGGGAGCAGATACGCAGTATTTT. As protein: CSAAGSGGADTQYF.